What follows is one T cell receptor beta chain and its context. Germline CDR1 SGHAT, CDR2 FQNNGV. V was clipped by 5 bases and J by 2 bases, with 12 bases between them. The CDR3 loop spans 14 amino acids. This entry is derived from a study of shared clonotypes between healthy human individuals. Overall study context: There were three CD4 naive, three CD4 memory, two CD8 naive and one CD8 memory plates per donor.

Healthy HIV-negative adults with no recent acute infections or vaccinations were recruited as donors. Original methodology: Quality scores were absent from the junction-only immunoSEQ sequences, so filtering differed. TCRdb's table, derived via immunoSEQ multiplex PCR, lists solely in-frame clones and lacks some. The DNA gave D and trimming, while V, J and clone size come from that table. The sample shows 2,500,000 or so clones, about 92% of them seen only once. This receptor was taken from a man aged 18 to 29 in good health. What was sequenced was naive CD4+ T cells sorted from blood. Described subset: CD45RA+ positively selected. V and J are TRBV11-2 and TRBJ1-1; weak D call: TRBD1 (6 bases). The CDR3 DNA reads TGTGCCAGCAGCGCAATACAGGGTAACACTGAAGCTTTCTTT. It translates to CASSAIQGNTEAFF. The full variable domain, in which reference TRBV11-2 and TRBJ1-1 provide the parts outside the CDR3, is EAGVAQSPRYKIIEKRQSVAFWCNPISGHATLYWYQQILGQGPKLLIQFQNNGVVDDSQLPKDRFSAERLKGVDSTLKIQPAKLEDSAVYLCASSAIQGNTEAFFGQGTRLTVV.